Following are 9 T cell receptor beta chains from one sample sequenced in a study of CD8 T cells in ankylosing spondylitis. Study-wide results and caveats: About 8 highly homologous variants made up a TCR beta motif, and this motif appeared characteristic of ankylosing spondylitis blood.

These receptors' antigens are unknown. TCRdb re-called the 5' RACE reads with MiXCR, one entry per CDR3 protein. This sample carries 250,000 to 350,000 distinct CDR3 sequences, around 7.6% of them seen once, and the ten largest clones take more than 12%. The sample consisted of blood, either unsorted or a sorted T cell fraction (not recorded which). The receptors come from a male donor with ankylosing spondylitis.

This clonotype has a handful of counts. DNA of the CDR3: TGTGCCAGCAGACGACAGGGCCCAGACTACGAGCAGTACTTC. This translates into CASRRQGPDYEQYF. The J gene is TRBJ2-7, the V gene TRBV27; 7 bases align to TRBD1. The CDR3 totals 14 residues. The germline V gene has CDR1 MNHEY and CDR2 SMNVEV (reference sequence). The V and J ends lost 6 bases and 3 bases, in that order; junction bases with no gene match: 8.

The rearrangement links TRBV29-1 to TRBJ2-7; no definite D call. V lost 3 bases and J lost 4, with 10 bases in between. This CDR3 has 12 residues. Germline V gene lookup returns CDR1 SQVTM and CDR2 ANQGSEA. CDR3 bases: TGCAGCGTTGAGAACAGACCTTACGAGCAGTACTTC. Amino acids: CSVENRPYEQYF.

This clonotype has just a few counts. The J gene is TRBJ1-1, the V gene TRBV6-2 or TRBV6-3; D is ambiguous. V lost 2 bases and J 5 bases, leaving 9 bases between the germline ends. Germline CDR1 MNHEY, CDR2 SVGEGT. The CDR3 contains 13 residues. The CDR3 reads CASSYNRETEAFF. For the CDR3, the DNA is TGTGCCAGCAGTTACAACAGAGAGACTGAAGCTTTCTTT.

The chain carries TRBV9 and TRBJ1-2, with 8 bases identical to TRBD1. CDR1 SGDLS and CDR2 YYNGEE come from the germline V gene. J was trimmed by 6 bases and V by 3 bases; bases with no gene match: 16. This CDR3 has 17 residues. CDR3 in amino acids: CASSAWSRGTGVDGYTF. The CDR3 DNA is TGTGCCAGCAGCGCTTGGTCCAGAGGGACAGGAGTAGATGGCTACACCTTC.

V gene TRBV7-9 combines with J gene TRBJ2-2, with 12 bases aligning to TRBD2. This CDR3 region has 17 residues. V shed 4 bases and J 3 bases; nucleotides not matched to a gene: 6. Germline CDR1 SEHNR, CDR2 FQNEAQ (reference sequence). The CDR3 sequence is CASSSRTSGVYTGELFF. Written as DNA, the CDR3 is TGTGCCAGCAGCTCCCGGACTAGCGGGGTTTACACCGGGGAGCTGTTTTTT.

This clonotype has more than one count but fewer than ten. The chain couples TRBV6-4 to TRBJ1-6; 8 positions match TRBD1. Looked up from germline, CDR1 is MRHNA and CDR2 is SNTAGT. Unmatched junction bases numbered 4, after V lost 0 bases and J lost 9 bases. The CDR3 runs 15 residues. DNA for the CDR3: TGTGCCAGCAGTGACTCTCCAGGGGGCGGTTCACCCCTCCACTTT. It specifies CASSDSPGGGSPLHF.

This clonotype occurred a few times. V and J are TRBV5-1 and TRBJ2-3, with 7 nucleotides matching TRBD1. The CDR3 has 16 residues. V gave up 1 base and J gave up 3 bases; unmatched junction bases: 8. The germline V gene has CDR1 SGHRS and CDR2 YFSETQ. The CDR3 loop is CASSLLDRQYTDTQYF. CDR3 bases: TGCGCCAGCAGCTTGTTGGACAGGCAATATACAGATACGCAGTATTTT.

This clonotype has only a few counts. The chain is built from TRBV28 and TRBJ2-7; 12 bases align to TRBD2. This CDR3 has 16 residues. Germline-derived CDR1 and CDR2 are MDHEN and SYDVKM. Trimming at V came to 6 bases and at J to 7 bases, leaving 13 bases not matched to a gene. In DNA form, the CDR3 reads TGTGCCAGCAGACCTAGCGGGAGGGCCCTCTCGGGGGAGCAGTACTTC. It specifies CASRPSGRALSGEQYF.

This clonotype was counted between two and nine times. The CDR3 DNA sequence: TGTGCCAGCAGTGACAGCAATTCACCCCTCCACTTT. Its protein product is CASSDSNSPLHF. V and J are TRBV6-1 and TRBJ1-6; D is unresolved. Germline loops: CDR1 MNHNS, CDR2 SASEGT. This CDR3 contains 12 residues. The germline V and J ends were trimmed by 3 bases and 7 bases, with 4 bases remaining between them.